The clone carrying this T cell receptor (beta chain) was seen a single time. Genomic DNA templated the TCR beta VDJ and CDR3 profiling. Via MiXCR, TCRdb re-called the reads, giving one row per CDR3 protein. Found here are approximately 100,000 distinct CDR3 sequences, 65% to 70% of them singletons; the top ten hold about 60%. These data belong to a study of CD8+CD57+ T cells in acquired aplastic anemia. This CDR3 region has 15 residues. V was cut by 5 bases and J by 0 bases, with 14 bases left in between. Germline CDR1 is SGHVS and CDR2 is FQNEAQ. For sequencing, patients were chosen who had shown expansion of CD8+CD57+ cells by flow cytometry. No therapy had been given to the patients at the time of blood sampling.

The sequence was collected from a human donor with aplastic anemia. J is TRBJ2-7 and V is TRBV7-8, with D tentatively TRBD1 or TRBD2 (6 bases each). The sample taken for sequencing was sorted CD4+, CD8+, or CD8+CD57+ T cells (not recorded which) from PBMCs. CDR3 residues: CASSQGRSSSYEQYF. The CDR3 DNA reads TGTGCCAGCAGCCAGGGGAGGTCTAGCTCCTACGAGCAGTACTTC.